Given below is one T cell receptor (beta chain) in context. What antigen it recognizes has not been identified. No base quality information exists; no much larger clone differs at one position. The CDR3 regions of human TCRbeta chains were analyzed by immunosequencing. The original methods were these. Repertoire TCRs were checked for matches against a reference library of SARS-CoV-2-specific TCRs that had been generated using the MIRA antigen-specificity platform. Breadth meant the fraction of unique TCRs that were SARS-CoV-2-associated, whereas depth meant the fraction of total T cells that were SARS-CoV-2-associated. Each spike-specific TCR was assigned to its reactive spike region and to a CD4 or CD8 class using the MIRA data. Log10-transformed breadth and depth values were compared by one-way ANOVA with Sidak's multiple comparisons tests. Not all clones reach the TCRdb copy of this immuneACCESS table, which keeps in-frame sequences only. Checked studies attribute under half of the gap to unresolved V genes and leave the rest unexplained. That table gives V, J and clone size, and the DNA gave D and trimming. The sample data list 150,000 to 170,000 clones, and more than 90% of these were observed just once. The ten largest account for approximately 20% of the sample.

This record belongs to a study of T cell responses to AZD1222 COVID-19 vaccine (dated by TCRdb to the early 2020s). Regarding the complete study: AZD1222 recipients with second doses at about 4 weeks or about 12 weeks were pooled, because spike-specific TCR depth and breadth did not differ between schedules. A total of under 250 trial participants underwent TCR sequencing, of whom about 200 had received two doses of AZD1222 and around 25 had received two doses of the MenACWY control vaccine. Trial participants were enrolled by age into subgroups of 18-55, 56-69 and 70-plus years, and around 150, 29 and 61 TCR-sequenced participants, respectively, were included in these subgroups.

Trimming takes 0 bases from V and 9 bases from J, and the germline ends sit 12 bases apart. The CDR3 goes from the cysteine to the phenylalanine over 14 residues. Here the CDR3 DNA is all that survives: 42 bases in frame from base 1. The germline V gene (reference sequence) provides CDR1 GTSNPN and CDR2 SVGIG. The sample's time point, from its label and the paper: baseline before first vaccination. Vaccinee samples were obtained from the UK trials COV001 and COV002, which included a single-blind randomized controlled phase 2/3 trial of AZD1222 (ChAdOx1 nCoV-19) in healthy adults. Trial participant PBMC samples were collected at day 0 and day 28 after the second dose for TCRbeta chain sequencing. Findings and caveats that apply to the study as a whole: Conclusions about previously exposed vaccinees are limited, since just five or six AZD1222 recipients were seropositive for SARS-CoV-2 at baseline. A significant rise in spike-specific TCR breadth and depth was observed after two AZD1222 doses relative to day 0 and relative to MenACWY recipients. Vaccine-associated CD4 TCRs spanned the whole spike protein, with dominant responses in regions 160-218 and 743-854. Nearly half of unique spike-specific TCRs reportedly recognized epitopes outside regions mutated in the B.1.351 and B.1.1.7 variants. The 56-69-year group was small, and its depth increase did not reach significance, likely because of low power. Because no samples from the day 14 peak response were available, repertoires could be characterized only after the peak T cell response. Most participants were white British and females outnumbered males, and the authors suggested that clonal diversity may have been underestimated.

The chain is assembled from TRBV30 and TRBJ1-6, with a weak D call of TRBD1 (6 bases match). The material sequenced was peripheral blood, taken on day 0 of AZD1222 vaccination. This TCR came from an adult in good health. The CDR3 in this case is CAWSVPGGASPLHF. Read as DNA, the sequence is TGTGCCTGGAGTGTACCCGGGGGGGCTTCACCCCTCCACTTT.